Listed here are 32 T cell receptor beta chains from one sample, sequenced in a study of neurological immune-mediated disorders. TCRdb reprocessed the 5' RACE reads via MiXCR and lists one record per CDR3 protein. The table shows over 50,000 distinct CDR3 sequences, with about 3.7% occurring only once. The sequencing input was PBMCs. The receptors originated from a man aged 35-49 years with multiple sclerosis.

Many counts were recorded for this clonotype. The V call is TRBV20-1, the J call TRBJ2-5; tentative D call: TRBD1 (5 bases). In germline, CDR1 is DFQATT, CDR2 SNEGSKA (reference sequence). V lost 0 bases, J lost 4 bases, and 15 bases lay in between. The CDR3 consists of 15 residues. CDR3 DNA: TGCAGTGCTAGAGATGGAGTAGGGGTTGGAGAGACCCAGTACTTC. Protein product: CSARDGVGVGETQYF.

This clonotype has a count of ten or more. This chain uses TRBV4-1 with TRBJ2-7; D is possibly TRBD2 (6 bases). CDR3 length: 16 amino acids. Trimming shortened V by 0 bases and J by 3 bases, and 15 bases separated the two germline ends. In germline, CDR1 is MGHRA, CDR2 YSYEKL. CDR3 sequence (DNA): TGCGCCAGCAGCCAAGATGTTGGCCAGGGACTCTACGAGCAGTACTTC. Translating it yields CASSQDVGQGLYEQYF.

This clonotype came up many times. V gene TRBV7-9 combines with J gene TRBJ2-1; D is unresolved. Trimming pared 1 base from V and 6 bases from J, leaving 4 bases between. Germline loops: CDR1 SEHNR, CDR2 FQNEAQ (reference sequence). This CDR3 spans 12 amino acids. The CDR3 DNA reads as TGTGCCAGCAGCTTAGTGGTCAATGAGCAGTTCTTC. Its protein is CASSLVVNEQFF.

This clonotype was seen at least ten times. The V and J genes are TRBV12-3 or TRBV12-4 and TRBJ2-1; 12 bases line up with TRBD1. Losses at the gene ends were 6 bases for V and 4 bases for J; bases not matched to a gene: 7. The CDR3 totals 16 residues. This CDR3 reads CASSPGQGAKYNEQFF. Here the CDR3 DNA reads TGTGCCAGCAGCCCGGGACAGGGGGCGAAGTACAATGAGCAGTTCTTC.

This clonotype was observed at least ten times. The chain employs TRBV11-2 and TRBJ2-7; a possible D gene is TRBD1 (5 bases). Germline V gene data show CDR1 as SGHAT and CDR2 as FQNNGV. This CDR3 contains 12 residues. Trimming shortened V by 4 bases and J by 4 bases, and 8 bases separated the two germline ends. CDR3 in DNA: TGTGCCAGCAGCTCCGACAGATACGAGCAGTACTTC. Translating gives CASSSDRYEQYF.

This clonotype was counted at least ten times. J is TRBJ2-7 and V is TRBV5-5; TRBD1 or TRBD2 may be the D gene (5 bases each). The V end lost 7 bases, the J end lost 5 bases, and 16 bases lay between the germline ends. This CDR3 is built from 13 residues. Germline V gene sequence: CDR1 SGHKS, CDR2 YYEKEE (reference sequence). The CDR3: CASRLGVRNEQYF. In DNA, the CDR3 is TGTGCCAGCCGGTTGGGGGTAAGGAACGAGCAGTACTTC.

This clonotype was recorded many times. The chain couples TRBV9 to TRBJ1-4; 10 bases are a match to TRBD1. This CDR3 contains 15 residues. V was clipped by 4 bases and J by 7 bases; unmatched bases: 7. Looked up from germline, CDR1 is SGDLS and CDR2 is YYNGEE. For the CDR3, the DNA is TGTGCCAGCAGCCTAAGACAGGGGGCAAGTGAAAAACTGTTTTTT. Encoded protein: CASSLRQGASEKLFF.

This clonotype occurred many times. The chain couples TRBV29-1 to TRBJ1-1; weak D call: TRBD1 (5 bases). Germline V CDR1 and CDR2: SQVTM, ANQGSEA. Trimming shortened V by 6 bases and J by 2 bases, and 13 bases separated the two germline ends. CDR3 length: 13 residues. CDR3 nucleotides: TGCAGCGTGGGCAGGGTCCCAAACACTGAAGCTTTCTTT. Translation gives CSVGRVPNTEAFF.

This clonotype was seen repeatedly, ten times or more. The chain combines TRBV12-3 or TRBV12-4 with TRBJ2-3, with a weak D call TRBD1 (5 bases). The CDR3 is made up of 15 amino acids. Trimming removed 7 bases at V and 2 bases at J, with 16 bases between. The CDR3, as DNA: TGTGCCAGCACTTCCAGGGCCATCCACACAGATACGCAGTATTTT. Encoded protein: CASTSRAIHTDTQYF.

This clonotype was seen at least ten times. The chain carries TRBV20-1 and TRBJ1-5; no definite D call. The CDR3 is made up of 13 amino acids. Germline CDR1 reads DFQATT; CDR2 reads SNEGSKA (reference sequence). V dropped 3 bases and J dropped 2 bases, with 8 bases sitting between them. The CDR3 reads CSASPSGNQPQHF. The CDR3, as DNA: TGCAGTGCTAGCCCTAGTGGCAATCAGCCCCAGCATTTT.

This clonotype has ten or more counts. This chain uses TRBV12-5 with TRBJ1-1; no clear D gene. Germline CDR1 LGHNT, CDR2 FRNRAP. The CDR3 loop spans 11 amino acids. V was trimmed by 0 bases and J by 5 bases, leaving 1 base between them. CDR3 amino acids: CASGLVTEAFF. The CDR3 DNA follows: TGTGCTAGTGGTTTGGTAACTGAAGCTTTCTTT.

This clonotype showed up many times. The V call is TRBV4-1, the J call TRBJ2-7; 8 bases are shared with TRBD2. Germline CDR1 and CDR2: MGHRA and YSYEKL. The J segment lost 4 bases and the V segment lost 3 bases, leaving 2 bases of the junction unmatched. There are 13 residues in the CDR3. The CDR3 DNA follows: TGCGCCAGCAGCCAGAAGCGGGGGTACGAGCAGTACTTC. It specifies CASSQKRGYEQYF.

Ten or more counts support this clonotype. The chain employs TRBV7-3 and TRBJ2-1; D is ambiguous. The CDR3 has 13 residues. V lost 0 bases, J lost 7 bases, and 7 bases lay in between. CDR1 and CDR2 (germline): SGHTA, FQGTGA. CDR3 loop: CASSLTGWNEQFF. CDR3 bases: TGTGCCAGCAGCTTAACAGGGTGGAATGAGCAGTTCTTC.

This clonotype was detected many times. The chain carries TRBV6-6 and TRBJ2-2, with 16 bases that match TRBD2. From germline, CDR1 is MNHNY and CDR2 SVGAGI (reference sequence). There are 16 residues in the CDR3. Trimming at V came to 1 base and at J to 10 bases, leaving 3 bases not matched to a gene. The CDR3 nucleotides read TGTGCCAGCAGTTACTTGGGGACTAGCGGGGGGGCGGAGCTGTTTTTT. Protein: CASSYLGTSGGAELFF.

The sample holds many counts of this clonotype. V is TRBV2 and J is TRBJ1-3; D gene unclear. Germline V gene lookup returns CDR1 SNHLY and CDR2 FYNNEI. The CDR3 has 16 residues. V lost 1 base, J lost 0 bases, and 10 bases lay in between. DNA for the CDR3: TGTGCCAGCAGTGAAGTCGGGGTCCACTCTGGAAACACCATATATTTT. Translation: CASSEVGVHSGNTIYF.

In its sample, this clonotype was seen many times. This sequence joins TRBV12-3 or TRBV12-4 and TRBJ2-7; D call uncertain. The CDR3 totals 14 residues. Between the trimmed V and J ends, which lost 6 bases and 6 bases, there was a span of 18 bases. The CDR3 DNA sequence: TGTGCCAGCAGCTACCCTTATCGGACCGGCGAGCAGTACTTC. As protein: CASSYPYRTGEQYF.

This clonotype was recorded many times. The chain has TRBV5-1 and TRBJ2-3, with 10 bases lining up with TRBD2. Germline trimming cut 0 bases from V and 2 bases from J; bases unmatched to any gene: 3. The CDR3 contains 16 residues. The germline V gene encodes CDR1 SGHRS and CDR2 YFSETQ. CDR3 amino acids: CASSLDSGGFTDTQYF. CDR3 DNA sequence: TGCGCCAGCAGCTTGGATAGCGGGGGGTTCACAGATACGCAGTATTTT.

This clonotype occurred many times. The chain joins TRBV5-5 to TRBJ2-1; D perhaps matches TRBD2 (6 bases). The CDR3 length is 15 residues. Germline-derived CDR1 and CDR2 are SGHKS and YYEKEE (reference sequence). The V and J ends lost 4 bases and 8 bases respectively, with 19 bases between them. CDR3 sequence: CASSLYGGSSYEQFF. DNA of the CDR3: TGTGCCAGCAGCCTCTACGGGGGATCCTCCTATGAGCAGTTCTTC.

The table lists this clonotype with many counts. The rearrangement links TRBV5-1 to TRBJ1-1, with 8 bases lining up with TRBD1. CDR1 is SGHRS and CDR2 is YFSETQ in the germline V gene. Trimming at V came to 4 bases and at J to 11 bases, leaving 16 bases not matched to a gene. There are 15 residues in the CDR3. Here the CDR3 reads CASSQTPTGVEEAFF. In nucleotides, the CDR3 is TGCGCCAGCAGCCAAACTCCGACAGGGGTGGAAGAGGCTTTCTTT.

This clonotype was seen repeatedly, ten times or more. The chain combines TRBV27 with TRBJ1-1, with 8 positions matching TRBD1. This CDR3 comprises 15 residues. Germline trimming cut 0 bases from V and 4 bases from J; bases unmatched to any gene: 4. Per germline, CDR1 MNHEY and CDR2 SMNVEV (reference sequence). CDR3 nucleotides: TGTGCCAGCAGTTTATCCGGACAGGGCGGCACTGAAGCTTTCTTT. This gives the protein CASSLSGQGGTEAFF.

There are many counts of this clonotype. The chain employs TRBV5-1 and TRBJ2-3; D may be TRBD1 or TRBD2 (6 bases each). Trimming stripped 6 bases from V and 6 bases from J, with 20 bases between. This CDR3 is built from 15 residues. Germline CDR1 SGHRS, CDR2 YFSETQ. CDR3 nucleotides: TGCGCCAGCACTCAACAAGGGGGGCCCGAGGATACGCAGTATTTT. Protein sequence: CASTQQGGPEDTQYF. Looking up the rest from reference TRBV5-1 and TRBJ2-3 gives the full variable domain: KAGVTQTPRYLIKTRGQQVTLSCSPISGHRSVSWYQQTPGQGLQFLFEYFSETQRNKGNFPGRFSGRQFSNSRSEMNVSTLELGDSALYLCASTQQGGPEDTQYFGPGTRLTVL.

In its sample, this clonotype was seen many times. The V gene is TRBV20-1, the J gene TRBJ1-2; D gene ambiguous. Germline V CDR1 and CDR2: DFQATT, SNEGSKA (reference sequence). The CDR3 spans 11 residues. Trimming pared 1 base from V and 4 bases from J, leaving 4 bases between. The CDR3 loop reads CSARVIYGYTF. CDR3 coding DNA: TGCAGTGCTAGAGTCATCTATGGCTACACCTTC.

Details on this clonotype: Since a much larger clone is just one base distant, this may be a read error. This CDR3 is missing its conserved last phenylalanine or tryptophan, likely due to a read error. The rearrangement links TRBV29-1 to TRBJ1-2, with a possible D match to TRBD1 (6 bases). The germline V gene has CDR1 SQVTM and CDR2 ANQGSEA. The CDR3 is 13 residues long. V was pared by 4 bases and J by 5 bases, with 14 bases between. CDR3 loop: CSVAGGAEYGYTC. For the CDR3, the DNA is TGCAGCGTTGCGGGGGGGGCGGAGTATGGCTACACCTGC.

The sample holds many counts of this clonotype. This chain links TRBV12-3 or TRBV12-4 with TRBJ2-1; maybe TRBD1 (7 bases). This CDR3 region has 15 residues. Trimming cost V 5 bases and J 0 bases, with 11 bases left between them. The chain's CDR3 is CASSLRGDSYNEQFF. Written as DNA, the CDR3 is TGTGCCAGCAGTCTCAGGGGGGACTCCTACAATGAGCAGTTCTTC.

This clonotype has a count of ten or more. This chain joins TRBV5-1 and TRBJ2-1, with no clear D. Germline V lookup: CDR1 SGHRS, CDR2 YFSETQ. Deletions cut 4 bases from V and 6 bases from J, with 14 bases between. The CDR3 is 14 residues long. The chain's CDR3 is CASSGIPGRNEQFF. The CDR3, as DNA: TGCGCCAGCAGCGGGATTCCGGGTCGCAATGAGCAGTTCTTC.

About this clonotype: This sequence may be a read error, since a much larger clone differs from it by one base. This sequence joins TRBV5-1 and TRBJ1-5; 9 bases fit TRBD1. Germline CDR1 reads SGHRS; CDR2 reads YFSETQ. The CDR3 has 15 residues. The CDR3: CASSLAGTGNQPQNF. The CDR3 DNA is TGCGCCAGCAGCTTGGCCGGGACAGGGAATCAGCCCCAGAATTTT.

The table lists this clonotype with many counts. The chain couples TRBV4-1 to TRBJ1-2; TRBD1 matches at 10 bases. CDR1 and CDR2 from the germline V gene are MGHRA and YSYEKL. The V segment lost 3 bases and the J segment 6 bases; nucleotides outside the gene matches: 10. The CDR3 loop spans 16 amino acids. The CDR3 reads CASSQETGTGENGYTF. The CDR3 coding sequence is TGCGCCAGCAGCCAGGAAACCGGGACAGGGGAGAATGGCTACACCTTC.

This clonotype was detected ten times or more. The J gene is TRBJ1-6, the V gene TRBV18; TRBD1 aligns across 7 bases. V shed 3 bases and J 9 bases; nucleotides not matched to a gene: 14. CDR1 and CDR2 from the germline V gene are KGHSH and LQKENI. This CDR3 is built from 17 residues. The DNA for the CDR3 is TGTGCCAGCTCACCTCGGGCCCTGGACAGGATTGGTTCACCCCTCCACTTT. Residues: CASSPRALDRIGSPLHF. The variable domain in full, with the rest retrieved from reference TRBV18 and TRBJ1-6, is NAGVMQNPRHLVRRRGQEARLRCSPMKGHSHVYWYRQLPEEGLKFMVYLQKENIIDESGMPKERFSAEFPKEGPSILRIQQVVRGDSAAYFCASSPRALDRIGSPLHFGNGTRLTVT.

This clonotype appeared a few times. The CDR3 bases are TGTGCCAGCAGCTTAGGAGGGAACTCTAACTATGGCTACACCTTC. Residues: CASSLGGNSNYGYTF. The chain carries TRBV11-2 and TRBJ1-2; D unclear. V was pared by 1 base and J by 0 bases, with 9 bases between. The germline V gene encodes CDR1 SGHAT and CDR2 FQNNGV. This CDR3 contains 15 residues.

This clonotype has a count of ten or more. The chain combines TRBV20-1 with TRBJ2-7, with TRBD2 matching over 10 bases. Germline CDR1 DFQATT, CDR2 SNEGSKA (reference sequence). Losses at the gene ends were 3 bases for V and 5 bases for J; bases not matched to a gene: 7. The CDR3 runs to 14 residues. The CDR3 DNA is TGCAGTGCTAGGCCGGGACTAGCGACAAACGAGCAGTACTTC. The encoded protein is CSARPGLATNEQYF.

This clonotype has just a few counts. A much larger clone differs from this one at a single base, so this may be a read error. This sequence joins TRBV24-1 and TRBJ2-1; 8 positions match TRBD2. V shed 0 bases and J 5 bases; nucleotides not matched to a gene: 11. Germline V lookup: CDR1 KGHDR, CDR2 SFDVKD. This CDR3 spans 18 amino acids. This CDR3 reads CATSDLHAGTRGHNEQFF. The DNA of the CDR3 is TGTGCCACCAGTGATTTGCACGCTGGGACTAGAGGACACAATGAGCAGTTCTTC.

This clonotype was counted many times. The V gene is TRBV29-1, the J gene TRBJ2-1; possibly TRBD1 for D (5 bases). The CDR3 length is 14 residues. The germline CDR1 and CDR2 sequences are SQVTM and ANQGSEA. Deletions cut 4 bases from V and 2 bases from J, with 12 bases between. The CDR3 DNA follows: TGCAGCGTTGCCCCACAGGTCCCCTACAATGAGCAGTTCTTC. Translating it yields CSVAPQVPYNEQFF.